Below are 32 T cell receptor beta chains sequenced from a single sample in a study of blood T cell repertoires in COVID-19. Some clones are missing from TCRdb's copy, which holds only in-frame ones; the method was immunoSEQ multiplex PCR. The table lists approximately 300,000 clones, just under 90% of them singletons. The sample was PBMCs or T cells enriched from blood (not recorded which). The receptors were sampled from a woman in her 30s who had recovered from COVID-19.

The chain joins TRBV27 to TRBJ1-5; no reliable D call. Germline V lookup: CDR1 MNHEY, CDR2 SMNVEV (reference sequence). Trimming removed 5 bases at V and 0 bases at J, with 14 bases between. The CDR3 has 16 amino acids. The CDR3 here is CASSPRYLYSNQPQHF. The DNA for the CDR3 is TGTGCCAGCAGTCCTCGGTACCTTTATAGCAATCAGCCCCAGCATTTT.

The chain is built from TRBV3-1 (or the pseudogene TRBV3-2) and TRBJ2-2; D uncertain. V was cut by 6 bases and J by 1 base, with 9 bases left in between. There are 14 residues in the CDR3. Germline CDR1 is LGHDT and CDR2 is YNNKEL (reference sequence). CDR3 nucleotides: TGTGCCAGCAGACCGGGTGGGAACACCGGGGAGCTGTTTTTT. Its translation is CASRPGGNTGELFF.

The rearrangement uses TRBV5-6 and TRBJ2-5; no clear D. This CDR3 contains 14 residues. Germline V gene data show CDR1 as SGHDT and CDR2 as YYEEEE. Trimming removed 0 bases from V and 2 bases from J, with 8 bases in between. CDR3 DNA: TGTGCCAGCAGCTTGGTGGTACAGCAAGAGACCCAGTACTTC. Translating it yields CASSLVVQQETQYF.

The V and J genes are TRBV28 and TRBJ2-1; perhaps TRBD2 as D (6 bases). Germline V CDR1 and CDR2: MDHEN, SYDVKM. Between the trimmed V and J ends, which lost 6 bases and 7 bases, there was a span of 25 bases. The CDR3 is 17 residues long. Here the CDR3 DNA reads TGTGCCAGCAGCGCTCGGGTCGGGGAGGCCCCTCGGAATGAGCAGTTCTTC. Translated, it gives CASSARVGEAPRNEQFF.

This chain joins TRBV5-6 and TRBJ2-1; D perhaps matches TRBD2 (5 bases). Germline V gene sequence: CDR1 SGHDT, CDR2 YYEEEE. The length of the CDR3 is 14 residues. Trimming stripped 3 bases from V and 15 bases from J, with 22 bases between. Here the CDR3 DNA reads TGTGCCAGCAGCTCGCCCCTGACCGGGTCCGAGGGGTTCTTC. Protein sequence: CASSSPLTGSEGFF.

This rearrangement joins TRBV10-1 to TRBJ2-3; possibly TRBD2 for D (5 bases). The V end was cut by 3 bases, the J end by 5 bases, with 9 bases between. This CDR3 is 13 amino acids long. CDR1 and CDR2 (germline): WNHNN, SYGVQD (reference sequence). The CDR3 here is CASSESRGDTQYF. The CDR3 nucleotides read TGCGCCAGCAGTGAATCACGGGGAGATACGCAGTATTTT.

This chain uses TRBV19 with TRBJ1-1; TRBD1 agrees at 7 bases. The trim removed 6 bases at V and 3 bases at J, leaving 13 bases unmatched. The CDR3 sequence is 16 residues long. Germline CDR1 LNHDA, CDR2 SQIVND (reference sequence). This chain's CDR3 is CASSLIGGLGDTEAFF. In nucleotides, the CDR3 is TGTGCCAGTAGCCTCATAGGGGGCCTCGGGGACACTGAAGCTTTCTTT. Complete variable domain (other parts from reference TRBV19 and TRBJ1-1): DGGITQSPKYLFRKEGQNVTLSCEQNLNHDAMYWYRQDPGQGLRLIYYSQIVNDFQKGDIAEGYSVSREKKESFPLTVTSAQKNPTAFYLCASSLIGGLGDTEAFFGQGTRLTVV.

This sequence joins TRBV18 and TRBJ2-1; 9 bases agree with TRBD1. CDR1 is KGHSH, CDR2 LQKENI, per germline. The CDR3 covers 17 residues. V lost 1 base and J lost 7; bases outside the gene matches: 11. The CDR3 region is CASSPRTPGQGWNEQFF. The CDR3 DNA is TGTGCCAGCTCACCACGAACACCGGGACAGGGTTGGAATGAGCAGTTCTTC.

The V gene is TRBV10-3, the J gene TRBJ1-1; D is unresolved. CDR3 length: 12 amino acids. From germline, CDR1 is ENHRY and CDR2 SYGVKD. V was trimmed by 10 bases and J by 1 base, leaving 10 bases between them. The CDR3: CASRQENTEAFF. The CDR3 DNA follows: TGTGCCAGCCGGCAGGAGAACACTGAAGCTTTCTTT.

This chain links TRBV4-1 with TRBJ2-1; D may be TRBD1 (5 bases). CDR3 length: 16 amino acids. CDR1 MGHRA and CDR2 YSYEKL come from the germline V gene. Trimming removed 0 bases from V and 3 bases from J, with 12 bases in between. The CDR3 DNA is TGCGCCAGCAGCCAAGAGGGGCGGAACTTCTACAATGAGCAGTTCTTC. This sequence encodes CASSQEGRNFYNEQFF.

V is TRBV7-3 and J is TRBJ2-5; TRBD2 matches 11 bases. Trimming at V came to 3 bases and at J to 2 bases, leaving 2 bases not matched to a gene. This CDR3 has 15 residues. Germline lookup yields CDR1 SGHTA and CDR2 FQGTGA. The CDR3 DNA sequence: TGTGCCAGCAGCTTGACTAGCGGGACGCAAGAGACCCAGTACTTC. Translation gives CASSLTSGTQETQYF. The variable domain in full, with the rest retrieved from reference TRBV7-3 and TRBJ2-5, is GAGVSQTPSNKVTEKGKYVELRCDPISGHTALYWYRQSLGQGPEFLIYFQGTGAADDSGLPNDRFFAVRPEGSVSTLKIQRTERGDSAVYLCASSLTSGTQETQYFGPGTRLLVL.

This chain joins TRBV19 and TRBJ2-7; D is uncertain. V gave up 3 bases and J gave up 3 bases, with 9 bases separating them. The germline CDR1 and CDR2 sequences are LNHDA and SQIVND (reference sequence). This CDR3 comprises 13 residues. The CDR3 sequence is CASSIPPYYEQYF. The CDR3 DNA sequence: TGTGCCAGTAGTATCCCCCCCTACTACGAGCAGTACTTC.

The chain is built from TRBV7-2 and TRBJ2-1, with 7 positions matching TRBD2. Germline assignment: CDR1 SGHTA and CDR2 FQGNSA. V trimming: 3 bases; J trimming: 8 bases; junction bases outside the gene matches: 10. The CDR3 spans 15 residues. The CDR3 region has the DNA TGTGCCAGCAGCTTCGCCAGCGGGGACCGCGATGAGCAGTTCTTC. It translates to CASSFASGDRDEQFF.

The rearrangement joins TRBV2 to TRBJ2-2; D ambiguous. Germline V lookup: CDR1 SNHLY, CDR2 FYNNEI. This CDR3 has 13 amino acids. Deletions cut 3 bases from V and 0 bases from J, with 2 bases between. CDR3: CASSDSNTGELFF. The DNA for the CDR3 is TGTGCCAGCAGTGACTCGAACACCGGGGAGCTGTTTTTT.

This clone occurred a few times. The chain couples TRBV9 to TRBJ1-6; unclear D gene. V was pared by 0 bases and J by 8 bases, with 15 bases between. CDR3 length equals 16 residues. CDR1 SGDLS and CDR2 YYNGEE come from the germline V gene. The CDR3 bases are TGTGCCAGCAGCGTAGATGTGGGGTCGGAGGATTCACCCCTCCACTTT. This sequence encodes CASSVDVGSEDSPLHF. The variable domain in full, completed from reference TRBV9 and TRBJ1-6, reads DSGVTQTPKHLITATGQRVTLRCSPRSGDLSVYWYQQSLDQGLQFLIQYYNGEERAKGNILERFSAQQFPDLHSELNLSSLELGDSALYFCASSVDVGSEDSPLHFGNGTRLTVT.

The J gene is TRBJ2-7, the V gene TRBV9, with 7 bases matching TRBD2. CDR1 and CDR2 (germline): SGDLS, YYNGEE. This CDR3 is 15 amino acids long. With V trimmed by 4 bases and J by 3 bases, 10 bases remained unmatched. CDR3 loop: CASSPPGGGGYEQYF. The CDR3 DNA follows: TGTGCCAGCAGCCCGCCTGGAGGCGGGGGCTACGAGCAGTACTTC.

This chain uses TRBV7-2 with TRBJ2-3; D gene unclear. The CDR3 consists of 14 residues. CDR1 and CDR2 from the germline V gene are SGHTA and FQGNSA. Trimming took 5 bases from V and 7 from J, leaving 16 bases between them. The chain's CDR3 is CASSIGLGPHTQYF. The CDR3 DNA is TGTGCCAGCAGCATCGGCTTGGGCCCCCATACGCAGTATTTT.

This chain joins TRBV24-1 and TRBJ2-1; possibly TRBD1 for D (5 bases). CDR1 KGHDR and CDR2 SFDVKD come from the germline V gene. This CDR3 contains 16 residues. Trimming stripped 2 bases from V and 3 bases from J, with 13 bases between. The CDR3 DNA reads as TGTGCCACCAGTGATTACGACAGTTCAAACTACAATGAGCAGTTCTTC. Protein product: CATSDYDSSNYNEQFF.

The chain recombines TRBV29-1 with TRBJ2-5, with D possibly being TRBD2 (6 bases). Per the germline V gene, CDR1 is SQVTM and CDR2 is ANQGSEA. Trimming stripped 7 bases from V and 3 bases from J, with 33 bases between. This CDR3 has 19 amino acids. The CDR3 here is CSAPPLRESVRRVEETQYF. The CDR3 DNA follows: TGCAGCGCCCCACCCTTACGGGAGAGCGTTAGAAGAGTAGAAGAGACCCAGTACTTC.

In this sample, this clone turned up once. The rearrangement joins TRBV9 to TRBJ1-2, with a weak D call TRBD1 (6 bases). V lost 0 bases to trimming and J lost 4 bases, with 13 bases between them. The germline gives CDR1 SGDLS, CDR2 YYNGEE. This CDR3 is built from 15 residues. The CDR3 is CASSVGTGLGYGYTF. CDR3 sequence (DNA): TGTGCCAGCAGCGTAGGAACAGGGCTCGGCTATGGCTACACCTTC.

The V and J genes are TRBV30 and TRBJ1-4; 7 bases are a match to TRBD1. V trimming: 2 bases; J trimming: 3 bases; junction bases outside the gene matches: 3. The CDR3 contains 14 residues. Per germline, CDR1 GTSNPN and CDR2 SVGIG (reference sequence). The DNA for the CDR3 is TGTGCCTGGAGTTTCGGACAGGCTAATGAAAAACTGTTTTTT. Its translation is CAWSFGQANEKLFF.

This clone was counted once. This chain connects TRBV27 to TRBJ2-2; D call uncertain. CDR1 MNHEY and CDR2 SMNVEV come from the germline V gene (reference sequence). The CDR3 is 16 amino acids. V was trimmed by 0 bases and J by 4 bases, leaving 12 bases between them. CDR3 sequence (DNA): TGTGCCAGCAGTTTATCGTCGGGTCCGGGCACCGGGGAGCTGTTTTTT. It is translated as CASSLSSGPGTGELFF.

The J gene is TRBJ2-7, the V gene TRBV6-5; 10 nucleotides line up with TRBD1. J lost 3 bases, V lost 4 bases, and 6 bases had no gene match. The CDR3 contains 15 residues. Germline CDR1 reads MNHEY; CDR2 reads SVGAGI. This chain's CDR3 is CASSFTGTGDYEQYF. CDR3 in DNA: TGTGCCAGCAGTTTTACCGGGACAGGGGACTACGAGCAGTACTTC.

The chain carries TRBV10-3 and TRBJ1-1; maybe TRBD1 (6 bases). V was cut by 2 bases and J by 1 base, with 11 bases left in between. The CDR3 runs to 15 residues. Germline V CDR1 and CDR2: ENHRY, SYGVKD. The CDR3 loop reads CAISETGYRNTEAFF. Written as DNA, the CDR3 is TGTGCCATCAGTGAGACAGGGTATAGGAACACTGAAGCTTTCTTT.

V is TRBV3-1 (or the pseudogene TRBV3-2) and J is TRBJ1-1; no clear D gene. The length of the CDR3 is 13 residues. The germline V gene encodes CDR1 LGHDT and CDR2 YNNKEL (reference sequence). Trimming removed 1 base at V and 7 bases at J, with 10 bases between. CDR3 sequence: CASSQAGGIEAFF. CDR3 DNA sequence: TGTGCCAGCAGCCAAGCAGGAGGGATTGAAGCTTTCTTT.

The V call is TRBV29-1, the J call TRBJ2-3; D call uncertain. CDR3 size: 13 residues. Trimming took 3 bases from V and 4 from J, leaving 11 bases between them. Germline V CDR1 and CDR2: SQVTM, ANQGSEA. The CDR3 DNA is TGCAGCGTTGATGATCCTATTTCAGATACGCAGTATTTT. Protein product: CSVDDPISDTQYF.

This clone appeared once. This sequence joins TRBV10-3 and TRBJ1-3, with 10 bases aligning to TRBD1. The CDR3 is 16 residues long. The germline CDR1 and CDR2 sequences are ENHRY and SYGVKD. Germline trimming cut 4 bases from V and 2 bases from J; bases unmatched to any gene: 5. This CDR3 reads CAISGGTGVPGNTIYF. In DNA, the CDR3 is TGTGCCATCAGTGGGGGGACAGGGGTCCCTGGAAACACCATATATTTT.

The chain recombines TRBV19 with TRBJ2-1; TRBD1 agrees at 7 bases. The CDR3 totals 13 residues. CDR1 is LNHDA and CDR2 is SQIVND in the germline V gene (reference sequence). Losses at the gene ends were 5 bases for V and 10 bases for J; bases not matched to a gene: 8. As DNA, the CDR3 is TGTGCCAGTAGTGGGACAGTAACCCGGGAGCAGTTCTTC. This encodes CASSGTVTREQFF.

The chain has TRBV6-4 and TRBJ1-2, with TRBD1 matching over 8 bases. The CDR3 runs 16 residues. The trim removed 0 bases at V and 8 bases at J, leaving 11 bases unmatched. The germline CDR1 and CDR2 sequences are MRHNA and SNTAGT. CDR3 coding DNA: TGTGCCAGCAGTGACTCTGGCAGGGGGCCTCGCCAGGGCTACACCTTC. Encoded protein: CASSDSGRGPRQGYTF.

In DNA form, the CDR3 reads TGTGCCAGCAGCGCTCGTTTACTAGCGGATGGCTACGAGCAGTACTTC. Translated: CASSARLLADGYEQYF. The rearrangement joins TRBV9 to TRBJ2-7, with 8 bases matching TRBD2. The CDR3 totals 16 residues. With 3 bases clipped from V and 3 bases from J, the junction kept 11 bases outside the gene matches. Germline values: CDR1 SGDLS, CDR2 YYNGEE.

The rearrangement uses TRBV4-2 and TRBJ2-1, with 8 bases fitting TRBD2. Germline V gene data show CDR1 as LGHNA and CDR2 as YNFKEQ. The CDR3 contains 15 residues. Trimming cost V 4 bases and J 8 bases; bases outside gene matches: 10. CDR3 coding DNA: TGTGCCAGCAGCCCAGAACGGGAGGGCCGGGATGAGCAGTTCTTC. As protein: CASSPEREGRDEQFF.

V is TRBV29-1 and J is TRBJ2-1, with 14 bases aligning to TRBD2. The CDR3 length is 15 residues. Germline lookup yields CDR1 SQVTM and CDR2 ANQGSEA. J lost 6 bases, V lost 6 bases, and 7 bases had no gene match. As DNA, the CDR3 is TGCAGCGTGGGGGGACTAGCGGGAGTTCGCAATGAGCAGTTCTTC. This encodes CSVGGLAGVRNEQFF.